What follows is one T cell receptor beta chain and its context. Its specificity is not known. The method was immunoSEQ multiplex PCR; TCRdb's version includes in-frame clones alone and lacks a portion of them. There are about 26,000 clones in the sample; 75% occur only once, and about an eighth lies in the top ten. The unexposed donors gave CD4+ T cells in about 2011-2019, prior to COVID-19. After nine to ten days of culture, CD4+ T cells were isolated. Each well had about 2.1 million PBMCs in 5% human AB serum with IL-2. CDR3 length equals 14 residues. The ends were cut back, 0 bases at V and 8 bases at J, with 13 bases in the middle. CDR1 is LGHNA and CDR2 is YSLEER in the germline V gene. This record comes from a study of CD4 T cells in relation to SARS-CoV-2 and coronaviruses. Study-level background: After less than 11 days of antigen culture, PBMC TCR beta CDR3s were sequenced. The study, taken as a whole, reports: Crossreactive clones expanded significantly less to SARS-CoV-2 than monoreactive clones. In roughly 65% of donors, memory CD4+ clonotypes crossrecognized SARS-CoV-2 and at least one common cold coronavirus spike.

The chain uses TRBV4-3 and TRBJ1-2, with D perhaps matching TRBD1 (5 bases). The specimen was CD4+ T cells from PBMCs, cultured in vitro. The sequence derives from a human donor in good health. The CDR3 sequence is CASSQDGQGRGYTF. CDR3 nucleotides: TGCGCCAGCAGCCAAGACGGGCAGGGCAGGGGCTACACCTTC.